The sequence of this T cell receptor beta chain was determined in a study of blood T cell repertoires in COVID-19. The germline V and J ends were trimmed by 3 bases and 8 bases, with 22 bases remaining between them. The CDR3 is made up of 15 amino acids. Germline CDR1 reads DFQATT; CDR2 reads SNEGSKA (reference sequence). Authors' data handling: Amplified reference gene primers provided the basis for estimating nucleated cell counts. Repertoires were generated with immunoSEQ multiplex PCR, while TCRdb's copy carries only in-frame clones and drops some. Clone size and the V and J calls come from that table; the DNA yielded D and trimming. In the table there are about 100,000 clones, 90% to 95% of which are singletons.

This receptor was obtained from a man aged 60 to 75 with acute or convalescent COVID-19. Material for sequencing was peripheral blood. The chain has TRBV20-1 and TRBJ1-2; the D is unclear. The chain's CDR3 is CSASARVMGEDGYTF. The CDR3 DNA reads TGCAGTGCTAGTGCTCGGGTAATGGGTGAAGACGGCTACACCTTC.